This TCR beta chain was recovered during a study of T cells after yellow fever vaccination (dated by TCRdb to 2018 to 2020). For context, the study as a whole: Libraries from fractions with low cell numbers were prepared with the SMART-Seq v4 Ultra Low Input RNA kit. Blood was collected at multiple timepoints before and after primary and secondary immunization, and bulk PBMC replicates and cell subsets were isolated. To follow T-cell clones before and after both primary and booster YFV17D yellow fever vaccination, bulk TCR alpha and beta repertoires underwent longitudinal sequencing. Two healthy male donors, one aged 18 to 30 and one aged 30 to 40 years, made up the cohort. Overall results and qualifications from the work: Only two donors were included in the study, so the extent to which the findings can be generalized is limited. Compared with the primary T-cell response, the secondary T-cell response was weaker but faster, peaking on day 5 rather than day 15. Computational filtering was required because FACS-sorted repertoires could contain abundant contaminating clonotypes from the bulk population. Most clones expanded after primary vaccination (approximately 96% of CD4 and 70% to 90% of CD8) were re-detected after the booster, suggesting that broad memory maintenance occurred. A small fraction of clonotypes showed up in both the CD4 and CD8 compartments, probably as a result of convergent recombination.

TCR cDNA was synthesized by 5'RACE template switching, through which a universal primer site and unique molecular identifiers were introduced. Priming for cDNA synthesis came from both the TCR alpha and TCR beta constant segments. Library amplification used two PCR steps, and the second PCR step added sample barcodes and sequencing adapters. Sequencing of libraries was performed on Illumina HiSeq 2500 (2x100 bp) or NovaSeq (2x150 bp). In the original analysis: Demultiplexing of reads and collapsing into UMI consensus sequences were performed with MIGEC, and V(D)J alignment was carried out with MiXCR. Vaccine-responding clonotypes were identified with edgeR using replicate PBMC samples, with FDR below 0.01 and a log2 fold change above 5 up to day 15 being required. CD4 or CD8 identity was assigned to each bulk clonotype according to whether the clonotype was present at higher abundance in the sequenced CD4 repertoire or the sequenced CD8 repertoire. The public reads were quality trimmed at Q25 with fastp and then assembled into clones with MiXCR by TCRdb, keeping productive beta chains. CDR3 protein sequences are deduplicated, and each keeps its most common genes and DNA. The V and J calls and clone size come from TCRdb's table, not from the authors' own analysis. This sample has a few hundred thousand distinct CDR3 sequences in its table, and roughly a sixth of those were observed once. The top ten hold about 18% of the sample.

Trimming takes 1 base from V and 2 bases from J, and the germline ends sit 11 bases apart. The CDR1 and CDR2 encoded by the germline V gene are MNHEY and SVGAGI. The CDR3 runs 15 residues from the cysteine to the phenylalanine. The only DNA kept is the CDR3, 45 bases in frame from the first base. According to the study, the label for this sample's treatment or condition signals: live attenuated yellow fever vaccine strain. At each blood-draw timepoint, two biological replicates of bulk PBMCs were collected. PBMCs were isolated from peripheral blood using a standard Ficoll-Paque protocol. TriZol was used to extract RNA from bulk PBMCs, from CD4 and CD8 fractions, and from dextramer-positive and dextramer-negative fractions. This clonotype was picked up a small number of times. Its antigen is still unknown. No much larger clone is present one base from it, and per-base qualities are unavailable.

This clonotype was sampled from a man younger than 35 who received the YFV17D yellow fever vaccine. This specimen was PBMCs, taken 5 days after the first yellow fever vaccination. The rearranged chain carries TRBV6-5 and TRBJ2-5; the D segment might be TRBD1 or TRBD2, since each matches 6 bases. Read as DNA, the sequence is TGTGCCAGCAGTTACTTAGGGGGGCTTCAAGAGACCCAGTACTTC. This translates into CASSYLGGLQETQYF.